This T cell receptor beta chain was profiled in a study of T-cell reconstitution after alpha-beta-depleted transplantation in children. V was clipped by 1 base and J by 9 bases; unmatched bases: 9. This CDR3 has 16 amino acids. Germline-derived CDR1 and CDR2 are LGHNA and YSLEER. This clonotype was picked up many times. Preparing the TCRbeta library involved the use of unique molecular identifiers. TCRdb itself ran the PCR reads through MiXCR, one entry per CDR3 protein. The profile shows more than 550,000 distinct CDR3 sequences, about 10% of them singletons. The specimen was PBMCs from the stem cell graft donor, collected from the stem cell graft. The sequence was obtained from a human donor who donated a stem cell graft to a child with acute myeloid leukemia. The V gene is TRBV4-3, the J gene TRBJ2-1; 10 bases agree with TRBD2. The CDR3: CASSQVGLAGEVEQFF. The CDR3 nucleotides are TGCGCCAGCAGCCAAGTGGGGCTAGCGGGAGAAGTTGAGCAGTTCTTC.